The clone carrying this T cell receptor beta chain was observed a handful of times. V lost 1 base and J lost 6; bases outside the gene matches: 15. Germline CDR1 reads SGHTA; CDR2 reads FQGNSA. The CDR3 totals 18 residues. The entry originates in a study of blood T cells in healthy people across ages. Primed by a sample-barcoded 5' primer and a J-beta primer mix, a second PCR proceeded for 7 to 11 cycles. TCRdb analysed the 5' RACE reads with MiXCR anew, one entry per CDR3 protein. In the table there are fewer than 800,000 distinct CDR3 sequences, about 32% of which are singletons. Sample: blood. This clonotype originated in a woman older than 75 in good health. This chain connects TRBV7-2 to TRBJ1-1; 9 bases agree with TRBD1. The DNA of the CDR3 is TGTGCCAGCAGCTTAGAGTTGGTCGGACAGGGGTGGACTCCTGAAGCTTTCTTT. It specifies CASSLELVGQGWTPEAFF.